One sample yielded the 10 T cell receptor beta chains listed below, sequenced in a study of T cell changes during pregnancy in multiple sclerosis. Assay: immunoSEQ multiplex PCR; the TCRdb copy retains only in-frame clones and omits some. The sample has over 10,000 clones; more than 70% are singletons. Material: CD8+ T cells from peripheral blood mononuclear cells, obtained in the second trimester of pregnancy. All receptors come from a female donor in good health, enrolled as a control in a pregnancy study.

The chain's CDR3 is CASSLSYGYEQYF. The CDR3 DNA is TGTGCCAGCAGTCTTTCGTACGGCTACGAGCAGTACTTC. The gene calls are TRBV6-5 and TRBJ2-7; D is unresolved. CDR1 MNHEY and CDR2 SVGAGI come from the germline V gene. V was trimmed by 5 bases and J by 3 bases, leaving 11 bases between them. CDR3 size: 13 residues.

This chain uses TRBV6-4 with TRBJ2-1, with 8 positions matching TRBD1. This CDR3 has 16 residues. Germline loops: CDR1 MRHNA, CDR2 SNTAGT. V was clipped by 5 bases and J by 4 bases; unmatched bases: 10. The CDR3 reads CASSRDPGQDYNEQFF. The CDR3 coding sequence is TGTGCCAGCAGTAGAGACCCGGGACAGGATTACAATGAGCAGTTCTTC.

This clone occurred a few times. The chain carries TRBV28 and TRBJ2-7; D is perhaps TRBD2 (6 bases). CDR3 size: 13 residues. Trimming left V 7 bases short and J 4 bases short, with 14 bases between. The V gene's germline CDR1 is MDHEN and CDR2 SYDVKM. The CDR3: CASNPREPYEQYF. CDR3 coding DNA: TGTGCCAGCAATCCCCGGGAGCCATACGAGCAGTACTTC.

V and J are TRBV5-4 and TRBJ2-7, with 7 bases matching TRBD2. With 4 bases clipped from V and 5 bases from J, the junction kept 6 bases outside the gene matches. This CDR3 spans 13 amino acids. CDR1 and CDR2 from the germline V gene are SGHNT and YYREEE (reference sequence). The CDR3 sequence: CASSNRDYDEQYF. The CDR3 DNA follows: TGTGCCAGCAGCAACCGGGACTACGACGAGCAGTACTTC.

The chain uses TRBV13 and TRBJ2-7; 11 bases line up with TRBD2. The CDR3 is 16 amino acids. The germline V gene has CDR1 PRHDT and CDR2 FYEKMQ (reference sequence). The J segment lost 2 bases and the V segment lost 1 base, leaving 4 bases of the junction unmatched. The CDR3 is CASSLAGTSGTYEQYF. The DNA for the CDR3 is TGTGCCAGCAGCTTAGCCGGGACTAGCGGTACCTACGAGCAGTACTTC.

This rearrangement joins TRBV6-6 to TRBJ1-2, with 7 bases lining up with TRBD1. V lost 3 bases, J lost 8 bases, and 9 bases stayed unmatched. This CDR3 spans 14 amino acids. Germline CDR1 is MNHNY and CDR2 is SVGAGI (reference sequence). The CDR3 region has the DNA TGTGCCAGCAGTTATAGAACAGGGGATCAGGGCTACACCTTC. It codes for CASSYRTGDQGYTF.

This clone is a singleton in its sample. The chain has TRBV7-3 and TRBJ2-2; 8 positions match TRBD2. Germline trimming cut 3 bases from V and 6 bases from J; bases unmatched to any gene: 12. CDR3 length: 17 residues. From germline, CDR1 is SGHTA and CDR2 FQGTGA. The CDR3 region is CASSLRNSGGQPGELFF. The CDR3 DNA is TGTGCCAGCAGCTTGAGGAATTCGGGGGGGCAGCCCGGGGAGCTGTTTTTT.

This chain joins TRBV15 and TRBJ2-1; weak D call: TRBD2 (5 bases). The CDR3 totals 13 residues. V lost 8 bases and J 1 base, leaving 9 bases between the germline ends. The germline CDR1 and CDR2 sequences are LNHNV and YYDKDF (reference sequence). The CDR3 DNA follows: TGTGCCACCTCGAGGGTTTCCTACAATGAGCAGTTCTTC. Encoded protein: CATSRVSYNEQFF.

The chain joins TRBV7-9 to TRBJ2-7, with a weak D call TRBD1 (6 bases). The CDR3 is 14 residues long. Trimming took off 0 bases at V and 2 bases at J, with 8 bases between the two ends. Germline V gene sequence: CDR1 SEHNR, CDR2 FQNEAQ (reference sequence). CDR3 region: CASSLAGHTYEQYF. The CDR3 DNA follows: TGTGCCAGCAGCTTAGCGGGACATACCTACGAGCAGTACTTC. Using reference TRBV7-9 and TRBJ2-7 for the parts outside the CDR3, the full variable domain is DTGVSQNPRHKITKRGQNVTFRCDPISEHNRLYWYRQTLGQGPEFLTYFQNEAQLEKSRLLSDRFSAERPKGSFSTLEIQRTEQGDSAMYLCASSLAGHTYEQYFGPGTRLTVT.

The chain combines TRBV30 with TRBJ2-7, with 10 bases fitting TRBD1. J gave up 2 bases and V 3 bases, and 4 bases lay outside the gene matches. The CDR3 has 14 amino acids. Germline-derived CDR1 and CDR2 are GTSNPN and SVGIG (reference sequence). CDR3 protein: CAWSAGTGAYEQYF. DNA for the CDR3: TGTGCCTGGAGCGCCGGGACAGGGGCCTACGAGCAGTACTTC.